This is a list of T cell receptor beta chains from one sample in a study of technical replicates of blood from a few donors. Produced via immunoSEQ multiplex PCR; TCRdb's table is partial and in-frame only. The table has more than 90,000 clones, 85% to 95% seen once; the top ten hold approximately 0.36%. The sample comprised T cells isolated from PBMCs. All receptors derive from a human donor in good health. The CDR3 runs from the conserved cysteine through the conserved F or W. Rows give clone size only sometimes, using once, few, many, or a class for an expanded clone.

>few|TRBJ2-7|TRBV27
CASSGGTGYEQYF
>.|TRBJ2-3|TRBV6-1
CASSETQTDTQYF
>.|TRBJ2-3|TRBV18
CASSTSLGLSEDTQYF
>.|TRBJ2-5|TRBV6-5
CASSRPVTGDETQYF
>.|TRBJ1-1|TRBV19
CASSIIQSGGPEAFF
>.|TRBJ2-7|TRBV9
CASSVEPTPYEQYF
>.|TRBJ2-7|TRBV6-1
CASGQGSYEQYF
>.|TRBJ2-1|TRBV29-1
CSVATGGVEQFF
>.|TRBJ2-7|TRBV14
CASSVTYEQYF
>.|TRBJ2-1|TRBV6-6
CASSYGKREIYNEQFF
>.|TRBJ1-3|TRBV18
CASSPPGQKSSGNTIYF
>.|TRBJ1-2|TRBV5-8
CASSSQGRRGYTF
>.|TRBJ2-7|TRBV27
CASSPLALYGTGPYEQYF
>.|TRBJ2-1|TRBV6-7
CASSPLGWGHEQFF
>.|TRBJ2-2|TRBV27
CASSLTWDRNTGELFF
>once|TRBJ2-3|TRBV7-2
CASSLVAGGVDTQYF
>.|TRBJ1-5|TRBV15
CATSVGGYVTQPQHF
>.|TRBJ2-7|TRBV28
CASITGWPSYEQYF
>.|TRBJ1-4|TRBV6-1
CASSVTGDGNEKLFF
>.|TRBJ2-3|TRBV29-1
CSGFRTDTQYF